This T cell receptor (beta chain) derives from a study of T cell responses to AZD1222 COVID-19 vaccine. The study, taken as a whole, reports: Every sample of the repertoires postdated the peak T cell response.

CDR1 and CDR2 (germline): SGHTA, FQGNSA. V shed 6 bases and J 7 bases; nucleotides not matched to a gene: 13. The CDR3 is 15 amino acids. Repertoires were generated with immunoSEQ multiplex PCR, while TCRdb's copy carries only in-frame clones and drops some. The sample gives fewer than 120,000 clones, just under 95% of which show up once; more than 2% is in the top ten. As regards this clone: Its target is unknown.

The TCR comes from an adult who received the AZD1222 COVID-19 vaccine. This chain connects TRBV7-2 to TRBJ1-1, with TRBD1 matching 8 bases. The sequenced sample was peripheral blood, obtained 28 days after the second AZD1222 dose. The CDR3 reads CASSLDPQGANEAFF. CDR3 DNA: TGTGCCAGCAGTTTGGACCCCCAGGGGGCTAATGAAGCTTTCTTT.